This entry describes one T cell receptor beta chain. Its target is not known. The sample carries other DNA sequences with the same CDR3. The CDR3 loop spans 12 amino acids. Trimming took 3 bases from V and 9 from J, leaving 12 bases between them. CDR1 and CDR2 from the germline V gene are DFQATT and SNEGSKA (reference sequence). Original data processing: CDR3 was compared across clinicopathological groups, and the resulting differences were used to build a distant-metastasis classifier for papillary thyroid cancer. TCRdb called clones again from the PCR reads with MiXCR. For this entry, the V and J calls and clone size follow TCRdb and not the study's own pipeline. This sample has 30,000 to 35,000 clones, with approximately 17% found just once. This specimen comes from a study of metastatic and nonmetastatic thyroid tumors. Background on the study: The comparison covered peripheral blood and tumor or nodule tissue in malignant and benign thyroid patients. Regarding the study as a whole: Benign nodules reportedly had significantly lower TCR beta diversity than malignant thyroid tumors in blood and tumor.

No treatment of any kind had been given to any patient before thyroid surgery. The chain carries TRBV20-1 and TRBJ2-1, with D perhaps matching TRBD2 (6 bases). The clonotype originates from a female donor with papillary thyroid cancer or a benign thyroid nodule (not recorded which). Some clones in this sample may be carry-over from other donors' samples. Source material: blood. The CDR3 region is CSARGGATEQFF. DNA of the CDR3: TGCAGTGCTAGGGGCGGGGCTACTGAGCAGTTCTTC.